A single sample is the source of the 11 T cell receptor beta chains below, sequenced in a study of T cell changes during pregnancy in multiple sclerosis. The repertoire was sequenced with immunoSEQ multiplex PCR; TCRdb's copy has only in-frame clones and lacks some. The data contain approximately 100,000 clones, approximately 90% of them singletons. The sequencing used peripheral blood, collected after pregnancy. These receptors came from a female donor with multiple sclerosis, enrolled in a pregnancy study.

The chain links TRBV19 to TRBJ2-7; TRBD2 might be the D (5 bases). This CDR3 contains 11 residues. Germline CDR1 LNHDA, CDR2 SQIVND (reference sequence). The V end was cut by 6 bases, the J end by 4 bases, with 7 bases between. The CDR3 reads CASRGVYEQYF. CDR3 coding DNA: TGTGCCAGTAGGGGAGTATACGAGCAGTACTTC.

Many counts were recorded for this clone. The CDR3 here is CASRRLEAFF. The CDR3 region has the DNA TGTGCCAGCAGACGACTTGAAGCTTTCTTT. The chain carries TRBV2 and TRBJ1-1; D ambiguous. There are 10 residues in the CDR3. In germline, CDR1 is SNHLY, CDR2 FYNNEI. V lost 6 bases to trimming and J lost 7 bases, with 6 bases between them.

V and J are TRBV9 and TRBJ1-3, with TRBD1 identical over 7 bases. The V gene's germline CDR1 is SGDLS and CDR2 YYNGEE. CDR3 length: 18 amino acids. The ends lost 0 bases at V and 0 bases at J; junction bases unmatched: 9. CDR3 coding DNA: TGTGCCAGCAGCGTAGACTCCTACAGGGGAAGCTCTGGAAACACCATATATTTT. Amino acid sequence: CASSVDSYRGSSGNTIYF.

CDR3 region: CASRKTGSDTEAFF. The CDR3, as DNA: TGTGCCAGCAGAAAGACAGGGAGCGACACTGAAGCTTTCTTT. The chain couples TRBV2 to TRBJ1-1, with TRBD1 matching over 7 bases. V shed 6 bases, J shed 3 bases, and the junction held 7 bases outside the gene matches. The CDR3 extends over 14 amino acids. Germline V gives CDR1 SNHLY, CDR2 FYNNEI. Variable domain in full (rest from reference TRBV2 and TRBJ1-1): EPEVTQTPSHQVTQMGQEVILRCVPISNHLYFYWYRQILGQKVEFLVSFYNNEISEKSEIFDDQFSVERPDGSNFTLKIRSTKLEDSAMYFCASRKTGSDTEAFFGQGTRLTVV.

The chain joins TRBV11-2 to TRBJ2-7, with D maybe TRBD2 (5 bases). The CDR3 loop spans 14 amino acids. Trimming took 0 bases from V and 3 from J, leaving 9 bases between them. Germline CDR1 and CDR2: SGHAT and FQNNGV. The CDR3 here is CASSLDEGLYEQYF. Written as DNA, the CDR3 is TGTGCCAGCAGCTTAGATGAGGGCCTCTACGAGCAGTACTTC. The full variable domain, its missing parts supplied by reference TRBV11-2 and TRBJ2-7, is EAGVAQSPRYKIIEKRQSVAFWCNPISGHATLYWYQQILGQGPKLLIQFQNNGVVDDSQLPKDRFSAERLKGVDSTLKIQPAKLEDSAVYLCASSLDEGLYEQYFGPGTRLTVT.

This rearrangement joins TRBV6-6 to TRBJ2-7; 10 nucleotides align to TRBD2. CDR1 and CDR2 (germline): MNHNY, SVGAGI (reference sequence). The length of the CDR3 is 14 residues. The trim removed 5 bases at V and 3 bases at J, leaving 4 bases unmatched. CDR3 region: CASSLIAGGYEQYF. The CDR3 nucleotides are TGTGCCAGCAGTCTTATAGCGGGGGGCTACGAGCAGTACTTC.

This clone showed up just once. CDR3 protein: CARQRESGSTDTQYF. The CDR3 DNA sequence: TGTGCCAGACAAAGGGAGTCCGGGAGCACAGATACGCAGTATTTT. The gene calls are TRBV2 and TRBJ2-3, with D perhaps matching TRBD2 (5 bases). CDR3 size: 15 residues. V dropped 9 bases and J dropped 0 bases, with 16 bases sitting between them. Germline V gene sequence: CDR1 SNHLY, CDR2 FYNNEI.

The genes are TRBV6-6 and TRBJ2-3; TRBD1 agrees at 7 bases. Germline lookup yields CDR1 MNHNY and CDR2 SVGAGI (reference sequence). The CDR3 length is 13 residues. V lost 8 bases, J lost 2 bases, and 4 bases stayed unmatched. The CDR3 bases are TGTGCCAGCCTGACAGGGAACACAGATACGCAGTATTTT. Its translation: CASLTGNTDTQYF.

This chain uses TRBV19 with TRBJ1-1, with D possibly matching TRBD1 (6 bases). The CDR3 spans 15 residues. CDR1 LNHDA and CDR2 SQIVND come from the germline V gene (reference sequence). V was trimmed by 7 bases and J by 2 bases, leaving 17 bases between them. The CDR3, as DNA: TGTGCCAGTACCTATAGGGGGTATGGAAACACTGAAGCTTTCTTT. It codes for CASTYRGYGNTEAFF.

Only one count was recorded for this clone. V and J are TRBV6-1 and TRBJ1-4; 10 nucleotides agree with TRBD1. This CDR3 is built from 16 residues. V lost 2 bases to trimming and J lost 3 bases; unmatched junction nucleotides: 3. Germline V gives CDR1 MNHNS, CDR2 SASEGT. CDR3 protein: CASSERQGAANEKLFF. In DNA, the CDR3 is TGTGCCAGCAGTGAAAGACAGGGGGCGGCTAATGAAAAACTGTTTTTT.

This clone occurred once. The chain links TRBV6-5 to TRBJ1-4, with unresolved D. Trimming took 2 bases from V and 6 from J, leaving 10 bases between them. The CDR3 contains 14 residues. CDR1 and CDR2 (germline): MNHEY, SVGAGI. The CDR3 DNA is TGTGCCAGCAGTTACGGGAGTTCCGATGAAAAACTGTTTTTT. The encoded protein is CASSYGSSDEKLFF.